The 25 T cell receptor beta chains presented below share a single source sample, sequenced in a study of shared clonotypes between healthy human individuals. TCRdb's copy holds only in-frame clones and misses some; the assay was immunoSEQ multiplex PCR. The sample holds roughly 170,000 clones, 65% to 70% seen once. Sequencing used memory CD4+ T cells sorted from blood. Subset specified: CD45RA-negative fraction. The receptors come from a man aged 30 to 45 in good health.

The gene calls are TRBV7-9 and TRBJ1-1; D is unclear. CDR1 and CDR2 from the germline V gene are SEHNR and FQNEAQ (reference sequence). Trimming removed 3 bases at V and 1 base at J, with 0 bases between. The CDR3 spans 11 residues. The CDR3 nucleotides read TGTGCCAGCAGCTTGAACACTGAAGCTTTCTTT. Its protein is CASSLNTEAFF.

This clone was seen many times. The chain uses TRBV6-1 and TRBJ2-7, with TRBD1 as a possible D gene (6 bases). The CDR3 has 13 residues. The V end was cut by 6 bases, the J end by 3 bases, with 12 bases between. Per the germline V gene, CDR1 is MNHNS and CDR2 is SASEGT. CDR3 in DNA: TGTGCCAGCAGAAAACGGGACAACTACGAGCAGTACTTC. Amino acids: CASRKRDNYEQYF.

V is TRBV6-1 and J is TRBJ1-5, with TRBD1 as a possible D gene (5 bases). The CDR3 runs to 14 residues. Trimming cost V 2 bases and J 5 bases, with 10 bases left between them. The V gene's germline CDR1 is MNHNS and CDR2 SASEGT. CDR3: CASSEIGVDQPQHF. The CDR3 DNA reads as TGTGCCAGCAGTGAAATAGGGGTGGATCAGCCCCAGCATTTT.

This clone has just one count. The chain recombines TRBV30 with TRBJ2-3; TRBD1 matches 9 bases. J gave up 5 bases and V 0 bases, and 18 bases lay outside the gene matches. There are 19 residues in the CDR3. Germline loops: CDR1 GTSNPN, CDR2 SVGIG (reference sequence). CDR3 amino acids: CAWSVPPRTGVRNKDTQYF. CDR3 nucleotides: TGTGCCTGGAGTGTCCCCCCCCGGACAGGGGTCCGCAATAAAGATACGCAGTATTTT.

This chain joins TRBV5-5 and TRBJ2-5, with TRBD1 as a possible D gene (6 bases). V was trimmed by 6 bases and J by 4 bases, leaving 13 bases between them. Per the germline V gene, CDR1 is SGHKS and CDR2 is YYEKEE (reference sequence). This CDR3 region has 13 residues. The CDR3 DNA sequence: TGTGCCAGCAATAGGGGGTCGGCAGAGACCCAGTACTTC. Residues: CASNRGSAETQYF.

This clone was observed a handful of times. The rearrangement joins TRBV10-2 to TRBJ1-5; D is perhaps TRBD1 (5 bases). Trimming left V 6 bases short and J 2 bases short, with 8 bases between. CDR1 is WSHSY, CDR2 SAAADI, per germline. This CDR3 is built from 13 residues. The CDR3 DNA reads TGCGCCAGCAGGCGGGACGGCAATCAGCCCCAGCATTTT. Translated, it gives CASRRDGNQPQHF.

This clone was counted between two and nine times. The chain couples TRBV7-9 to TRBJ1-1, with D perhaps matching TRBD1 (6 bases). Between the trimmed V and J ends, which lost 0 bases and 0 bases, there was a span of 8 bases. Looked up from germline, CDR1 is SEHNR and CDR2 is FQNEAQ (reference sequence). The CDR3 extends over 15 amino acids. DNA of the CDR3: TGTGCCAGCAGCTTAGCATGGACAGTGAACACTGAAGCTTTCTTT. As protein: CASSLAWTVNTEAFF.

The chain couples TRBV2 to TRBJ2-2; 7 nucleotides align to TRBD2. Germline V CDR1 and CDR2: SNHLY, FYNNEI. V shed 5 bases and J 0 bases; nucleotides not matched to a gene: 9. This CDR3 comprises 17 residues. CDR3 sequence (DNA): TGTGCCAGCAGTCCCCTTTCTAGCGGTTCGAACACCGGGGAGCTGTTTTTT. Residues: CASSPLSSGSNTGELFF.

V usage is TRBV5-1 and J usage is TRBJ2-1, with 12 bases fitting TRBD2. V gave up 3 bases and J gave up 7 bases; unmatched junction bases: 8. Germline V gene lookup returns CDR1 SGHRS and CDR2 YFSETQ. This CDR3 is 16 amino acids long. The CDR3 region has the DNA TGCGCCAGCAGCTGGACTAGCGGGACATTGGGAAATGAGCAGTTCTTC. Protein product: CASSWTSGTLGNEQFF.

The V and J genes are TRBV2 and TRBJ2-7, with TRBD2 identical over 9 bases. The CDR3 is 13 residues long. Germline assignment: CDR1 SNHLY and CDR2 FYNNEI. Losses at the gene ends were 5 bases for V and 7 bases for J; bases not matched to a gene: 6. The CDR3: CASSPGLAREQYF. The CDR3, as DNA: TGTGCCAGCAGTCCGGGACTAGCCAGGGAGCAGTACTTC. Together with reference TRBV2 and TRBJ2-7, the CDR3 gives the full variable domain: EPEVTQTPSHQVTQMGQEVILRCVPISNHLYFYWYRQILGQKVEFLVSFYNNEISEKSEIFDDQFSVERPDGSNFTLKIRSTKLEDSAMYFCASSPGLAREQYFGPGTRLTVT.

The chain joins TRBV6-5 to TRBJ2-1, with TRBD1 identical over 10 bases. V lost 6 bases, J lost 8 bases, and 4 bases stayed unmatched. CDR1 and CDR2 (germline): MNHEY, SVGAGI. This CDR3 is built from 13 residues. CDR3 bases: TGTGCCAGCAGCGACAGGGGGCGGTATGAGCAGTTCTTC. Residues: CASSDRGRYEQFF.

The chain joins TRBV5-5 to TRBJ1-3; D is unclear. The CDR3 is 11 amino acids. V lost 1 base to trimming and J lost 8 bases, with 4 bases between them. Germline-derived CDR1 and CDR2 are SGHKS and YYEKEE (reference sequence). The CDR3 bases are TGTGCCAGCAGCTTGTCGGACACCATATATTTT. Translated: CASSLSDTIYF.

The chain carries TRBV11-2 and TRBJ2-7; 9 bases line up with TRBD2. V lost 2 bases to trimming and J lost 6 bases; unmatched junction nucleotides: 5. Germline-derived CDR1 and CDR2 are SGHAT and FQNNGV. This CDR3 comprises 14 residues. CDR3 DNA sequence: TGTGCCAGCAGCTTACTAGCGGGATTGGGCGAGCAGTACTTC. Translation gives CASSLLAGLGEQYF.

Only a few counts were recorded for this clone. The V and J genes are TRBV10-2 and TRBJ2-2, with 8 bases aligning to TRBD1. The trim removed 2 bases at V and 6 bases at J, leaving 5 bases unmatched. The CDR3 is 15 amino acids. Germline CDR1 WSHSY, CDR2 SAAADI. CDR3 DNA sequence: TGCGCCAGCAGTGAGCTCAGGGGGCTTTCCGGGGAGCTGTTTTTT. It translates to CASSELRGLSGELFF.

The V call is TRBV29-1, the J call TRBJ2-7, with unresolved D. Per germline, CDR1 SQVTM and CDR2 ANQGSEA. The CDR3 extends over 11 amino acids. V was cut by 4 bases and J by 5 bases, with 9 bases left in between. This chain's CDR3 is CSVARTHEQYF. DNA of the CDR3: TGCAGCGTTGCGAGGACGCACGAGCAGTACTTC.

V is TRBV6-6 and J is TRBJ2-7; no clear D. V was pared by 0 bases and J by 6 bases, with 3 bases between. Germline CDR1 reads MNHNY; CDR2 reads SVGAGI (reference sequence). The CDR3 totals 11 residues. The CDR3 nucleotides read TGTGCCAGCAGTTACTCGGGCGAGCAGTACTTC. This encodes CASSYSGEQYF.

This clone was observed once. CDR3 in amino acids: CASSFSRGWNEKLFF. In DNA, the CDR3 is TGTGCCAGCAGTTTTAGCAGGGGCTGGAATGAAAAACTGTTTTTT. The chain employs TRBV28 and TRBJ1-4; a weak D match, TRBD1 (6 bases). The germline gives CDR1 MDHEN, CDR2 SYDVKM. V was shortened by 3 bases and J by 5 bases, with 13 bases between the two germline ends. CDR3 length equals 15 residues. The variable domain in full, with the rest retrieved from reference TRBV28 and TRBJ1-4, is DVKVTQSSRYLVKRTGEKVFLECVQDMDHENMFWYRQDPGLGLRLIYFSYDVKMKEKGDIPEGYSVSREKKERFSLILESASTNQTSMYLCASSFSRGWNEKLFFGSGTQLSVL.

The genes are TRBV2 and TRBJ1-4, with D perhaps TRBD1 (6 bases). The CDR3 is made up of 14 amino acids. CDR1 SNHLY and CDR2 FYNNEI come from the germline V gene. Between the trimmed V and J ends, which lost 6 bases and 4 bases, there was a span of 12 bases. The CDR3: CASRETGFNEKLFF. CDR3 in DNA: TGTGCCAGCAGGGAGACAGGCTTTAATGAAAAACTGTTTTTT.

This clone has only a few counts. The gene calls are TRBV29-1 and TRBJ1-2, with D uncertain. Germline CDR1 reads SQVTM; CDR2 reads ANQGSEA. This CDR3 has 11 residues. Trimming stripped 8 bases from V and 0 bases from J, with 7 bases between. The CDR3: CSTETNYGYTF. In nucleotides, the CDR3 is TGCAGCACTGAAACTAACTATGGCTACACCTTC.

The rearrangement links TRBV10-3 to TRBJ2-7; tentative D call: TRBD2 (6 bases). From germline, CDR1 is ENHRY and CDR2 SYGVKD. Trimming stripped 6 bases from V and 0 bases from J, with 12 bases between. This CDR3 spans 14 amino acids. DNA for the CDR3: TGTGCCATCAGGCTGGGGGGAAGCTCCTACGAGCAGTACTTC. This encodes CAIRLGGSSYEQYF.

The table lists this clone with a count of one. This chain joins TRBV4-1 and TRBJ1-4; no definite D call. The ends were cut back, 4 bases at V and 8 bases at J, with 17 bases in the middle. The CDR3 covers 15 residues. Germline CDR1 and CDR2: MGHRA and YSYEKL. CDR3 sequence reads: CASSRLRALGEKLFF. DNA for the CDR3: TGCGCCAGCAGCCGCCTCCGGGCCCTGGGGGAAAAACTGTTTTTT.

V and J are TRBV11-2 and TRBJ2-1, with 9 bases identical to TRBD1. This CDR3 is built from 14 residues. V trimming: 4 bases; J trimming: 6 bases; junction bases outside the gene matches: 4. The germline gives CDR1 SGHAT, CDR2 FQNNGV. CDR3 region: CASSSGQGGNEQFF. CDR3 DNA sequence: TGTGCCAGCAGCTCGGGACAGGGTGGCAATGAGCAGTTCTTC.

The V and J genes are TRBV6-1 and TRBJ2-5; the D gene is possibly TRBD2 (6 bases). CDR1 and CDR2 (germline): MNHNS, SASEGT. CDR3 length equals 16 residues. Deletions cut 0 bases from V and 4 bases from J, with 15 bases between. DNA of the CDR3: TGTGCCAGCAGTGAAGCGTGGAATAAAGCGGGAGAGACCCAGTACTTC. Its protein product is CASSEAWNKAGETQYF.

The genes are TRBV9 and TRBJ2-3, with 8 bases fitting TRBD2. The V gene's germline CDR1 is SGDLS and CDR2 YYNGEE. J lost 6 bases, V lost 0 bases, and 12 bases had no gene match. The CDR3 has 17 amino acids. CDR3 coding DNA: TGTGCCAGCAGCGTAGATCTTGCGGGAGGTTCGATGGATACGCAGTATTTT. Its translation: CASSVDLAGGSMDTQYF.

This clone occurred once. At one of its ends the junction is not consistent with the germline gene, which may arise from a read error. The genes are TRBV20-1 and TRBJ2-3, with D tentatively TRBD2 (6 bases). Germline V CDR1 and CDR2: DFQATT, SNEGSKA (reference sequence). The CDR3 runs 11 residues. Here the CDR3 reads CSASDGTSSNF. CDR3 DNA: TGCAGTGCTAGTGATGGGACTTCTAGTAATTTT.